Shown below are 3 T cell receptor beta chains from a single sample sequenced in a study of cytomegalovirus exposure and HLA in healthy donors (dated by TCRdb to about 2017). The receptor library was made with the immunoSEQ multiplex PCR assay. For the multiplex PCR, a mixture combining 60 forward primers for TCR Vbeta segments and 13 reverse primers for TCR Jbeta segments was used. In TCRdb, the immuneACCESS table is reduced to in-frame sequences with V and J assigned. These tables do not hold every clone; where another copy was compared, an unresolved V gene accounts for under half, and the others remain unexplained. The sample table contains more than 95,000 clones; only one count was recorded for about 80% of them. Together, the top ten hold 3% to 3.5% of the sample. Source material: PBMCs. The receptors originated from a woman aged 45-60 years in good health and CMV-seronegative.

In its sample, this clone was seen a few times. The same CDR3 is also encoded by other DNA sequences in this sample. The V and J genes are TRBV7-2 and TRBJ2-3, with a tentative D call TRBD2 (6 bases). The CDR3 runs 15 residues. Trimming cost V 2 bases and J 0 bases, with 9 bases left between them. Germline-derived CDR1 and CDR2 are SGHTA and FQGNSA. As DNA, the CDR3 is TGTGCCAGCAGCTTACGCGGGACTAGCACAGATACGCAGTATTTT. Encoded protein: CASSLRGTSTDTQYF.

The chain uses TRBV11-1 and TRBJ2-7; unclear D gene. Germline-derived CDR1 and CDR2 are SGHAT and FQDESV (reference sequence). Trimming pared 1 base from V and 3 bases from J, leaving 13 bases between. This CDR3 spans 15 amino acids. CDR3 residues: CASSLEAGTHYEQYF. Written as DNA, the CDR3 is TGTGCCAGCAGCTTAGAGGCAGGCACTCACTACGAGCAGTACTTC.

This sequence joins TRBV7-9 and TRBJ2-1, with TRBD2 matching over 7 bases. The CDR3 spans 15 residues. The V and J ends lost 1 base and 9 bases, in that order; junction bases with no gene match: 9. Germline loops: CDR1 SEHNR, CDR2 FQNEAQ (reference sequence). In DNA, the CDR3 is TGTGCCAGCAGCTTAGATGCGGGGGAAGGGGTTGAGCAGTTCTTC. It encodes CASSLDAGEGVEQFF.